The 32 T cell receptor beta chains below all came from one sample that was sequenced in a study of T cells in Graves' hyperthyroidism and ophthalmopathy (dated by TCRdb to the late 2010s). Libraries were prepared through multiplex PCR. Sequenced on an Illumina HiSeq 2000. Amplification of TCR beta CDR3 regions was carried out from RNA transcripts. For the first round of RT-PCR on the TCR CDR3, the HTBI primer set was used together with the Qiagen OneStep RT-PCR kit. TCRdb trimmed public reads at Q25 via fastp, called clones via MiXCR and kept in-frame beta chains. Every entry covers one CDR3 protein and lists the most common genes and DNA from its rows. Across this sample there are about 640,000 distinct CDR3 sequences, with less than 25% seen only once. About 35% of the sample is held by the ten biggest clonotypes. The sample comprised blood. The receptors stem from a man younger than 40 with Graves' ophthalmopathy.

This clonotype was recorded many times. The chain joins TRBV2 to TRBJ2-1, with 8 nucleotides matching TRBD2. The CDR3 extends over 12 amino acids. The junction had 4 bases not matched to a gene; V was cut back by 4 bases and J by 11 bases. The V gene's germline CDR1 is SNHLY and CDR2 FYNNEI. The CDR3 spells CASSGSGRQQFF. Written as DNA, the CDR3 is TGTGCCAGCAGTGGGAGCGGGAGACAGCAGTTCTTC. Full variable domain (missing parts from reference TRBV2 and TRBJ2-1): EPEVTQTPSHQVTQMGQEVILRCVPISNHLYFYWYRQILGQKVEFLVSFYNNEISEKSEIFDDQFSVERPDGSNFTLKIRSTKLEDSAMYFCASSGSGRQQFFGPGTRLTVL.

For the CDR3, the DNA is TGTGCCAGCAGTTGGGGTGGACAGGGGGAAACTGAAGCTTTCTTT. Encoded protein: CASSWGGQGETEAFF. The chain employs TRBV6-2 or TRBV6-3 and TRBJ1-1; 10 nucleotides match TRBD1. With V trimmed by 4 bases and J by 5 bases, 7 bases remained unmatched. The CDR3 extends over 15 amino acids. Per germline, CDR1 MNHEY and CDR2 SVGEGT.

The chain carries TRBV9 and TRBJ2-1; 14 bases match TRBD2. Germline V gene lookup returns CDR1 SGDLS and CDR2 YYNGEE. The junction had 1 base not matched to a gene; V was cut back by 3 bases and J by 5 bases. This CDR3 comprises 15 residues. As DNA, the CDR3 is TGTGCCAGCAGCGGGGGACTAGCGGGAGACAATGAGCAGTTCTTC. This translates into CASSGGLAGDNEQFF.

The V and J genes are TRBV5-6 and TRBJ2-2, with 12 bases fitting TRBD2. The CDR3 is made up of 18 amino acids. The V and J ends lost 6 bases and 6 bases, in that order; junction bases with no gene match: 15. Germline V gives CDR1 SGHDT, CDR2 YYEEEE. The CDR3, as DNA: TGTGCCAGCACCAGCAGGCTAGCGGGAGGGCCTACCTCCGGGGAGCTGTTTTTT. This gives the protein CASTSRLAGGPTSGELFF.

The rearrangement joins TRBV20-1 to TRBJ2-4, with 8 bases lining up with TRBD1. Germline V gene sequence: CDR1 DFQATT, CDR2 SNEGSKA (reference sequence). The CDR3 is made up of 14 amino acids. J gave up 2 bases and V 3 bases, and 3 bases lay outside the gene matches. Here the CDR3 DNA reads TGCAGTGCTAGTTACAGGGGGACCAAAAACATTCAGTACTTC. It translates to CSASYRGTKNIQYF.

This clonotype was seen more than once but under ten times. The chain uses TRBV5-1 and TRBJ2-5; 11 bases map to TRBD2. Germline assignment: CDR1 SGHRS and CDR2 YFSETQ. The CDR3 runs 16 residues. V dropped 4 bases and J dropped 6; count of bases not matched to a gene: 11. This CDR3 reads CASSRGTSGTGQTQYF. The DNA for the CDR3 is TGCGCCAGCAGCCGGGGGACTAGCGGAACCGGACAGACCCAGTACTTC.

CDR3 DNA sequence: TGTGCCAGCAGTGTAGACAGGGCGGCGGAGCTGTTTTTT. Its translation is CASSVDRAAELFF. V gene TRBV2 combines with J gene TRBJ2-2, with TRBD1 identical over 7 bases. Germline V gives CDR1 SNHLY, CDR2 FYNNEI. Trimming at V came to 4 bases and at J to 10 bases, leaving 6 bases not matched to a gene. The length of the CDR3 is 13 residues.

This clonotype was seen repeatedly, ten times or more. The rearrangement links TRBV28 to TRBJ1-5; D is ambiguous. V was pared by 2 bases and J by 2 bases, with 7 bases between. This CDR3 has 14 amino acids. CDR1 and CDR2 (germline): MDHEN, SYDVKM. The CDR3 DNA sequence: TGTGCCAGCAGTTTAGGGCAGGGCAATCAGCCCCAGCATTTT. This sequence encodes CASSLGQGNQPQHF.

V and J are TRBV15 and TRBJ2-7, with D perhaps TRBD1 (6 bases). Trimming removed 1 base at V and 1 base at J, with 11 bases between. This CDR3 contains 15 residues. CDR1 and CDR2 from the germline V gene are LNHNV and YYDKDF (reference sequence). The CDR3 region has the DNA TGTGCCACCAGCAGAGCCGTAGGACAGTCCTACGAGCAGTACTTC. Its protein product is CATSRAVGQSYEQYF.

This chain joins TRBV4-3 and TRBJ2-1, with 8 bases lining up with TRBD2. This CDR3 has 16 residues. V shed 1 base and J 6 bases; nucleotides not matched to a gene: 8. Germline V gene data show CDR1 as LGHNA and CDR2 as YSLEER. The CDR3 region has the DNA TGCGCCAGCAGCCAAGGCCGAGCGGGAGTTATCAATGAGCAGTTCTTC. As protein: CASSQGRAGVINEQFF.

The CDR3 sequence: CASSLPPRDSYTEAFF. For the CDR3, the DNA is TGTGCCAGCAGCTTACCCCCGCGGGACAGTTACACTGAAGCTTTCTTT. The chain carries TRBV7-9 and TRBJ1-1; 7 bases fit TRBD1. The CDR3 runs to 16 residues. Germline CDR1 is SEHNR and CDR2 is FQNEAQ (reference sequence). Trimming took 2 bases from V and 3 from J; bases not matched to a gene: 9.

J is TRBJ2-7 and V is TRBV15; either TRBD1 or TRBD2 may fit D (5 bases each). The CDR3 spans 14 residues. Trimming took off 1 base at V and 6 bases at J, with 13 bases between the two ends. The germline V gene has CDR1 LNHNV and CDR2 YYDKDF (reference sequence). This chain's CDR3 is CATSRVGGIGEQYF. The CDR3 DNA reads TGTGCCACCAGCAGAGTTGGGGGTATAGGCGAGCAGTACTTC. Full variable domain (outside the CDR3, taken from reference TRBV15 and TRBJ2-7): DAMVIQNPRYQVTQFGKPVTLSCSQTLNHNVMYWYQQKSSQAPKLLFHYYDKDFNNEADTPDNFQSRRPNTSFCFLDIRSPGLGDTAMYLCATSRVGGIGEQYFGPGTRLTVT.

The chain links TRBV3-1 to TRBJ2-3; 10 bases are shared with TRBD2. This CDR3 has 17 residues. V lost 1 base and J lost 0; bases outside the gene matches: 4. CDR1 is LGHDT, CDR2 YNNKEL, per germline (reference sequence). CDR3 nucleotides: TGTGCCAGCAGCCAAGGTCTAGCGGGAGTTAGCACAGATACGCAGTATTTT. Amino acids: CASSQGLAGVSTDTQYF.

The gene calls are TRBV30 and TRBJ2-3; the D gene is possibly TRBD2 (6 bases). The CDR3 is 14 residues long. The V gene's germline CDR1 is GTSNPN and CDR2 SVGIG (reference sequence). V was cut by 3 bases and J by 2 bases, with 12 bases left in between. CDR3 nucleotide sequence: TGTGCCTGGAGACGGGGGAGAATCACAGATACGCAGTATTTT. Residues: CAWRRGRITDTQYF.

The chain links TRBV24-1 to TRBJ2-5; the D gene is possibly TRBD2 (6 bases). The germline V gene encodes CDR1 KGHDR and CDR2 SFDVKD. CDR3 size: 14 residues. V dropped 7 bases and J dropped 0 bases, with 11 bases sitting between them. DNA of the CDR3: TGTGCCACCAGGGGATCGGGGGACCAAGAGACCCAGTACTTC. It is translated as CATRGSGDQETQYF.

This clonotype was picked up many times. The rearrangement uses TRBV28 and TRBJ2-7; 7 nucleotides line up with TRBD1. The CDR3 has 16 amino acids. Germline V gene data show CDR1 as MDHEN and CDR2 as SYDVKM. V lost 5 bases and J lost 1; bases outside the gene matches: 11. For the CDR3, the DNA is TGTGCCAGCAGTGCCGCAGGGACAGTGAAATCCTACGAGCAGTACTTC. This sequence encodes CASSAAGTVKSYEQYF.

The chain has TRBV20-1 and TRBJ2-1, with 8 bases aligning to TRBD2. CDR3 size: 15 residues. V gave up 1 base and J gave up 9 bases; unmatched junction bases: 11. The germline V gene has CDR1 DFQATT and CDR2 SNEGSKA (reference sequence). The CDR3 sequence is CSARAGGGEVGEQFF. CDR3 bases: TGCAGTGCTAGAGCGGGGGGGGGAGAAGTGGGTGAGCAGTTCTTC.

This clonotype has more than one count but fewer than ten. This chain connects TRBV5-1 to TRBJ2-7; 12 positions agree with TRBD2. The germline gives CDR1 SGHRS, CDR2 YFSETQ. This CDR3 spans 15 amino acids. Unmatched junction bases numbered 4, after V lost 4 bases and J lost 2 bases. In DNA, the CDR3 is TGCGCCAGCAGCAGACTAGCGGGAGTGCCCTACGAGCAGTACTTC. Translating gives CASSRLAGVPYEQYF.

The chain joins TRBV7-9 to TRBJ2-1, with a tentative D call TRBD2 (5 bases). CDR1 and CDR2 from the germline V gene are SEHNR and FQNEAQ (reference sequence). V was clipped by 3 bases and J by 8 bases, with 14 bases between them. The CDR3 covers 14 residues. The CDR3 nucleotides are TGTGCCAGCAGCTTCGAACTAGGACTCCATGAGCAGTTCTTC. Protein sequence: CASSFELGLHEQFF.

This clonotype was recorded many times. The chain employs TRBV7-2 and TRBJ2-3; D perhaps matches TRBD2 (5 bases). Germline CDR1 SGHTA, CDR2 FQGNSA. The CDR3 loop spans 15 amino acids. Trimming pared 2 bases from V and 3 bases from J, leaving 12 bases between. Written as DNA, the CDR3 is TGTGCCAGCAGCTTACGTGGGAGCGGAACAGATACGCAGTATTTT. It specifies CASSLRGSGTDTQYF.

The chain combines TRBV12-3 or TRBV12-4 with TRBJ2-1, with 13 nucleotides matching TRBD2. Trimming took 8 bases from V and 9 from J; bases not matched to a gene: 7. The CDR3 is 14 amino acids. The CDR3 nucleotides are TGTGCCAGCGCCCGGACTAGCGGGAGTCTTGAGCAGTTCTTC. Translating it yields CASARTSGSLEQFF.

The table lists this clonotype with many counts. The V and J genes are TRBV7-2 and TRBJ2-7, with 8 bases matching TRBD1. The CDR3 has 13 amino acids. Germline CDR1 is SGHTA and CDR2 is FQGNSA. J was trimmed by 6 bases and V by 3 bases; bases with no gene match: 4. In DNA form, the CDR3 reads TGTGCCAGCAGCTTGGACAGGGAGGCCGAGCAGTACTTC. It specifies CASSLDREAEQYF. Complete variable domain (other parts from reference TRBV7-2 and TRBJ2-7): GAGVSQSPSNKVTEKGKDVELRCDPISGHTALYWYRQSLGQGLEFLIYFQGNSAPDKSGLPSDRFSAERTGGSVSTLTIQRTQQEDSAVYLCASSLDREAEQYFGPGTRLTVT.

The chain combines TRBV7-2 with TRBJ2-5; 10 bases align to TRBD1. Germline V gene sequence: CDR1 SGHTA, CDR2 FQGNSA. V was clipped by 5 bases and J by 5 bases; unmatched bases: 8. The CDR3 has 15 amino acids. The CDR3 DNA follows: TGTGCCAGCAGCATGGACAGGGGGAGGTGGGAGACCCAGTACTTC. As protein: CASSMDRGRWETQYF.

This clonotype was detected many times. The gene calls are TRBV7-9 and TRBJ1-4, with 9 nucleotides matching TRBD1. This CDR3 is built from 14 residues. The trim removed 6 bases at V and 8 bases at J, leaving 7 bases unmatched. Germline CDR1 is SEHNR and CDR2 is FQNEAQ (reference sequence). The CDR3 sequence is CASSSGQGREKLFF. The DNA for the CDR3 is TGTGCCAGCAGTTCGGGACAGGGAAGGGAAAAACTGTTTTTT.

This clonotype was observed at least ten times. The chain links TRBV2 to TRBJ2-5, with TRBD2 identical over 10 bases. CDR1 is SNHLY and CDR2 is FYNNEI in the germline V gene. The V segment lost 5 bases and the J segment 1 base; nucleotides outside the gene matches: 7. The CDR3 has 16 amino acids. The CDR3 region has the DNA TGTGCCAGCAGTCCTAGCGGGAGTGGGGCCCAAGAGACCCAGTACTTC. Its protein is CASSPSGSGAQETQYF. Supplemented by reference TRBV2 and TRBJ2-5, the full variable domain reads EPEVTQTPSHQVTQMGQEVILRCVPISNHLYFYWYRQILGQKVEFLVSFYNNEISEKSEIFDDQFSVERPDGSNFTLKIRSTKLEDSAMYFCASSPSGSGAQETQYFGPGTRLLVL.

There are a few counts of this clonotype. This chain joins TRBV20-1 and TRBJ2-7; TRBD1 matches 12 bases. This CDR3 has 16 amino acids. Germline V lookup: CDR1 DFQATT, CDR2 SNEGSKA (reference sequence). J lost 6 bases, V lost 0 bases, and 9 bases had no gene match. The CDR3 region has the DNA TGCAGTGCTAGAGATCGAGGCGGGACAGGGGGCTCCGAGCAGTACTTC. Translated, it gives CSARDRGGTGGSEQYF.

This clonotype showed up many times. The gene calls are TRBV5-6 and TRBJ2-5; TRBD2 agrees at 10 bases. Germline-derived CDR1 and CDR2 are SGHDT and YYEEEE. The V gene end was trimmed by 0 bases and the J gene end by 4 bases; junction bases not matched to a gene: 6. CDR3 length equals 16 residues. The chain's CDR3 is CASSLVRASGRETQYF. DNA for the CDR3: TGTGCCAGCAGCTTGGTGAGGGCTAGCGGGAGAGAGACCCAGTACTTC.

Worth noting for this clonotype: Possible read error: a much larger clone is one base away. The rearrangement links TRBV2 to TRBJ1-2; D gene uncertain. V lost 4 bases, J lost 2 bases, and 11 bases lay in between. The CDR3 has 14 amino acids. Germline CDR1 and CDR2: SNHLY and FYNNEI. The chain's CDR3 is CASSAAESNYGYTF. CDR3 bases: TGTGCCAGCAGTGCGGCAGAAAGCAACTATGGCTACACCTTC.

This clonotype occurred many times. The V and J genes are TRBV12-3 or TRBV12-4 and TRBJ2-3; TRBD2 aligns across 16 bases. This CDR3 region has 17 residues. Germline trimming cut 3 bases from V and 2 bases from J; bases unmatched to any gene: 2. Here the CDR3 DNA reads TGTGCCAGCAGTTTGGGACTAGCGGGAGGGACCACAGATACGCAGTATTTT. The encoded protein is CASSLGLAGGTTDTQYF.

This clonotype was counted only a few times. The chain combines TRBV7-2 with TRBJ2-2, with D perhaps matching TRBD1 (6 bases). V lost 1 base and J 4 bases, leaving 7 bases between the germline ends. Germline V gene data show CDR1 as SGHTA and CDR2 as FQGNSA. This CDR3 region has 14 residues. In DNA, the CDR3 is TGTGCCAGCAGCTTAGGACAGGCCACCGGGGAGCTGTTTTTT. It yields the protein CASSLGQATGELFF.

V usage is TRBV28 and J usage is TRBJ2-1, with D possibly matching TRBD1 (6 bases). The CDR3 has 12 amino acids. Germline CDR1 reads MDHEN; CDR2 reads SYDVKM. V was cut by 6 bases and J by 10 bases, with 13 bases left in between. The CDR3 reads CASSVQGVEQFF. As DNA, the CDR3 is TGTGCCAGCAGCGTACAGGGTGTGGAGCAGTTCTTC.

The CDR3 region is CSVEVRGRQGGYTF. CDR3 bases: TGCAGCGTTGAGGTCAGGGGGCGGCAAGGGGGCTACACCTTC. The V gene is TRBV29-1, the J gene TRBJ1-2; 8 positions agree with TRBD1. This CDR3 contains 14 residues. CDR1 and CDR2 (germline): SQVTM, ANQGSEA. With V trimmed by 3 bases and J by 8 bases, 11 bases remained unmatched.